The present entry profiles one TCR beta chain with its context. This record comes from a study of blood T cell repertoires in COVID-19. Study summary: The origin of the acute and convalescent COVID-19 samples was the United States, Italy and Spain.

Here immunoSEQ multiplex PCR was the method, and the copy in TCRdb shows in-frame clones only, minus some. The sample lists roughly 150,000 clones, around 90% occurring once. Germline loops: CDR1 MNHNS, CDR2 SASEGT. This CDR3 has 16 residues. Trimming at V came to 3 bases and at J to 0 bases, leaving 8 bases not matched to a gene. The chain uses TRBV6-1 and TRBJ2-7; 7 bases are shared with TRBD1. The sequence derives from a man in his 60s with active or convalescent COVID-19. Sequencing was performed on peripheral blood. CDR3 DNA sequence: TGTGCCAGCAGTGACAGAAGGGGACAGAGCTCCTACGAGCAGTACTTC. This encodes CASSDRRGQSSYEQYF.